The clone carrying this T cell receptor (beta chain) came up many times. Its antigen is still unknown. Amplified TCR beta CDR3 regions came from RNA transcripts. The TCR CDR3 was amplified in a first-round RT-PCR using the HTBI primer set. Each CDR3 protein gets one entry after TCRdb re-called the multiplex PCR reads with MiXCR. The repertoire has roughly 99,000 distinct CDR3 sequences, 15% to 20% of them found once; the top ten carry around 42%. The record originates from a study of T cells in Graves' hyperthyroidism and ophthalmopathy. Study results and caveats: Most thyroid clonotypes expanded above 0.001 appeared in blood too.

Reasons for excluding patients were uncontrolled infection, other autoimmune disease, pregnancy or lactation. This TCR derives from a woman aged 45 to 65 with Graves' hyperthyroidism. Sequenced input: blood.

The DNA for the CDR3 is TGTGCCAGCTCACCACAATTGACGGGGGCTCAGTATTTT. As protein: CASSPQLTGAQYF. The chain is built from TRBV18 and TRBJ2-3; perhaps D is TRBD1 or TRBD2 (6 bases each). This CDR3 is built from 13 residues. CDR1 is KGHSH, CDR2 LQKENI, per germline. V was trimmed by 1 base and J by 12 bases, leaving 14 bases between them.